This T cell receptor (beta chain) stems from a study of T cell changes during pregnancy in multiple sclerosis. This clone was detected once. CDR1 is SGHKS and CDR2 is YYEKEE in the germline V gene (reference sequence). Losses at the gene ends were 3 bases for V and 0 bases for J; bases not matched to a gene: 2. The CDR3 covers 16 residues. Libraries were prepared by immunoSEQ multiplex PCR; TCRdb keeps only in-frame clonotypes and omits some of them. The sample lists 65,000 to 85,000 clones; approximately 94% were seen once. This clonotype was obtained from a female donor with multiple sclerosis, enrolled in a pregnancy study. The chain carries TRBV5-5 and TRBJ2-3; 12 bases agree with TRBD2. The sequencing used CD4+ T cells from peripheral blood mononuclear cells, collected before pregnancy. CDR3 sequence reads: CASSSGLAGSTDTQYF. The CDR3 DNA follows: TGTGCCAGCAGCTCGGGACTAGCGGGCAGCACAGATACGCAGTATTTT.